The 10 T cell receptor beta chains below come from one sample, sequenced in a study of cytomegalovirus exposure and HLA in healthy donors. Both 60 Vbeta primers and 13 Jbeta primers went into the PCR. Assay used: immunoSEQ multiplex PCR; TCRdb lists only in-frame clones, some missing. The sample holds 170,000 or so clones, around 80% seen once. Sequencing was performed on PBMCs. These receptors were taken from a woman aged 50 to 60 in good health and CMV-seropositive.

The chain joins TRBV7-6 to TRBJ1-1, with D unclear. V was pared by 2 bases and J by 1 base, with 5 bases between. The CDR3 sequence is 13 residues long. Per the germline V gene, CDR1 is SGHVS and CDR2 is FNYEAQ. The CDR3 DNA reads TGTGCCAGCAGCTTAACCGGGAACACTGAAGCTTTCTTT. Its translation is CASSLTGNTEAFF.

V usage is TRBV5-1 and J usage is TRBJ1-3, with a weak D call TRBD1 (6 bases). The CDR3 has 14 residues. Trimming cost V 2 bases and J 2 bases, with 8 bases left between them. The germline V gene encodes CDR1 SGHRS and CDR2 YFSETQ. The CDR3 sequence is CASSLGTPGNTIYF. As DNA, the CDR3 is TGCGCCAGCAGCTTAGGGACACCTGGAAACACCATATATTTT.

The chain combines TRBV5-5 with TRBJ2-3; weak D call: TRBD2 (6 bases). Germline V CDR1 and CDR2: SGHKS, YYEKEE (reference sequence). The CDR3 totals 16 residues. V shed 1 base and J shed 2 bases, with 14 bases lying between them. DNA of the CDR3: TGTGCCAGCAGCTTGTTCGGGGGTGAAACCACAGATACGCAGTATTTT. Translated, it gives CASSLFGGETTDTQYF. Full variable domain (missing parts from reference TRBV5-5 and TRBJ2-3): DAGVTQSPTHLIKTRGQQVTLRCSPISGHKSVSWYQQVLGQGPQFIFQYYEKEERGRGNFPDRFSARQFPNYSSELNVNALLLGDSALYLCASSLFGGETTDTQYFGPGTRLTVL.

CDR3 nucleotides: TGTGCCAGCAGTGAGCGTGAGGGAGGGATGAAACTGTTTTTT. This sequence encodes CASSEREGGMKLFF. The gene calls are TRBV6-1 and TRBJ1-4; D is undetermined. Germline assignment: CDR1 MNHNS and CDR2 SASEGT. This CDR3 is 14 amino acids long. The V end lost 3 bases, the J end lost 11 bases, and 16 bases lay between the germline ends.

This clone is a singleton in its sample. The chain carries TRBV5-1 and TRBJ2-7, with 10 positions matching TRBD1. The CDR3 totals 16 residues. CDR1 is SGHRS and CDR2 is YFSETQ in the germline V gene. Unmatched junction bases numbered 8, after V lost 2 bases and J lost 3 bases. The CDR3 DNA is TGCGCCAGCAGCTTTTCGGGGACAGGGGTTAGCTACGAGCAGTACTTC. This gives the protein CASSFSGTGVSYEQYF.

V is TRBV5-4 and J is TRBJ2-2; 8 positions agree with TRBD2. Losses at the gene ends were 3 bases for V and 2 bases for J; bases not matched to a gene: 6. The CDR3 length is 16 residues. The V gene's germline CDR1 is SGHNT and CDR2 YYREEE (reference sequence). Written as DNA, the CDR3 is TGTGCCAGCAGCTCCTTTAGCGGGGCTAACACCGGGGAGCTGTTTTTT. Encoded protein: CASSSFSGANTGELFF. Full variable domain (missing parts from reference TRBV5-4 and TRBJ2-2): ETGVTQSPTHLIKTRGQQVTLRCSSQSGHNTVSWYQQALGQGPQFIFQYYREEENGRGNFPPRFSGLQFPNYSSELNVNALELDDSALYLCASSSFSGANTGELFFGEGSRLTVL.

V gene TRBV11-2 combines with J gene TRBJ2-1; D is ambiguous. This CDR3 spans 12 amino acids. The germline V gene has CDR1 SGHAT and CDR2 FQNNGV. Trimming removed 5 bases at V and 10 bases at J, with 12 bases between. The CDR3 bases are TGTGCCAGCAGCCCCCAACTAAACGAGCAGTTCTTC. Encoded protein: CASSPQLNEQFF.

V is TRBV7-3 and J is TRBJ1-2; 7 bases agree with TRBD1. The CDR3 contains 13 residues. After removal of 4 bases from V and 6 bases from J, the junction contained 5 bases not matched to a gene. From germline, CDR1 is SGHTA and CDR2 FQGTGA. The CDR3: CASSSGQSNGYTF. The CDR3 DNA reads TGTGCCAGCAGCTCGGGACAGTCCAATGGCTACACCTTC.

This chain connects TRBV21-1 to TRBJ1-5. TRBV21-1 is shown as a pseudogene. The CDR3 contains 11 residues. CDR3 protein: CATLGGSPQHF. In nucleotides, the CDR3 is TGTGCCACTCTGGGGGGGTCGCCCCAGCATTTT.

The rearrangement uses TRBV10-3 and TRBJ1-3; D is possibly TRBD1 (5 bases). CDR1 ENHRY and CDR2 SYGVKD come from the germline V gene. This CDR3 is built from 14 residues. V lost 7 bases to trimming and J lost 2 bases, with 12 bases between them. The chain's CDR3 is CAINGQGPGNTIYF. In DNA form, the CDR3 reads TGTGCCATCAATGGGCAGGGTCCTGGAAACACCATATATTTT.